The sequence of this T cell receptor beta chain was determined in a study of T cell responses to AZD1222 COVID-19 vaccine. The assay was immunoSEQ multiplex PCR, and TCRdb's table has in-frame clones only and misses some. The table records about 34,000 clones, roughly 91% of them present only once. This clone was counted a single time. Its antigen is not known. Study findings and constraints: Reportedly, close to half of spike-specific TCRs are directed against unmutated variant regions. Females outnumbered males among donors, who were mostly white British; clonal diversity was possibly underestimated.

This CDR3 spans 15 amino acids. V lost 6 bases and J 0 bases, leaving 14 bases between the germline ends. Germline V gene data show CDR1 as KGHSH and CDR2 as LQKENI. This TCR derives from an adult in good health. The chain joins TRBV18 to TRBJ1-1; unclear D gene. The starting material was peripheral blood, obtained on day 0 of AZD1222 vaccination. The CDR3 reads CASSPGGQVNTEAFF. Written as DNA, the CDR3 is TGTGCCAGCTCCCCTGGTGGGCAGGTGAACACTGAAGCTTTCTTT.